This paragraph covers one T cell receptor (beta chain) sequence. The data originate from a study of blood T cell repertoires in COVID-19. Study-level information: Acute-phase and convalescent COVID-19 samples originated in the United States, Italy and Spain. PBMCs, B-cell-depleted T cells, or T cells were the source of the cDNA or gDNA that made up the material.

This CDR3 has 13 amino acids. CDR1 is MNHEY, CDR2 SMNVEV, per germline (reference sequence). The junction had 8 bases not matched to a gene; V was cut back by 5 bases and J by 7 bases. Original handling: Reference gene primer amplification gave nucleated cell count estimates. Here immunoSEQ multiplex PCR was the method, and the copy in TCRdb shows in-frame clones only, minus some. The DNA was the basis for D and trimming; V, J and clone size are from that table. This sample has 130,000 to 150,000 clones, with roughly 80% found just once. The clonotype was recovered from a human donor with acute or convalescent COVID-19. The donor label of this sample is uncertain. Specimen: peripheral blood. The chain employs TRBV27 and TRBJ2-7; 7 nucleotides line up with TRBD1. CDR3 amino acids: CASSRTGLWEQYF. CDR3 sequence (DNA): TGTGCCAGCAGTAGGACAGGACTCTGGGAGCAGTACTTC.